This T cell receptor beta chain was observed in a study of T cell responses to AZD1222 COVID-19 vaccine (dated by TCRdb to the early 2020s). As for the study more broadly: A total of 233 trial participants underwent TCR sequencing, of whom about 200 had received two doses of AZD1222 and roughly 26 had received two doses of the MenACWY control vaccine. Trial participants were enrolled by age into 18-55, 56-69 and 70-plus year subgroups, with around 150, 28 and 57 TCR-sequenced participants respectively. Points the paper makes about the study in general: Only five or six AZD1222 recipients were SARS-CoV-2 seropositive at baseline, limiting conclusions about previously exposed vaccinees. The vaccine-associated CD4 TCRs covered the entire spike protein, and the dominant responses fell in regions 160-218 and 743-854. Because no samples from the day 14 peak response were available, repertoires could be characterized only after the peak T cell response. Nearly half of unique spike-specific TCRs reportedly recognized epitopes outside regions mutated in the B.1.351 and B.1.1.7 variants. In the small 56-69-year group, the increase in depth fell short of significance, most likely because of low power. Participants were mostly white British and included more females than males, and it was suggested by the authors that clonal diversity may have been underestimated. Spike-specific TCR breadth and depth rose significantly after two AZD1222 doses compared with day 0 and with MenACWY recipients.

The time point label on this specimen signifies: baseline before first vaccination. The treatment or condition label on this specimen signifies: meningococcal conjugate vaccine given as trial control. Vaccinee samples were obtained from the UK trials COV001 and COV002, which included a single-blind randomized controlled phase 2/3 trial of AZD1222 (ChAdOx1 nCoV-19) in healthy adults. For TCRbeta chain sequencing, PBMC samples were collected from trial participants at day 0 and at day 28 after the second dose. A note on this clone: This clone's antigen is unknown. Base quality data are lacking; no much larger clone is found one base away.

The CDR3 regions of human TCRbeta chains were analyzed by immunosequencing. The paper's processing steps were these. TCRs in the repertoires were compared against a reference library of SARS-CoV-2-specific TCRs that had been generated with the MIRA antigen-specificity platform. Breadth meant the fraction of unique TCRs that were SARS-CoV-2-associated, whereas depth meant the fraction of total T cells that were SARS-CoV-2-associated. Using the MIRA data, each spike-specific TCR was assigned both to the spike region to which the TCR was reactive and to a CD4 or CD8 class. Log10-transformed breadth and depth values were compared by one-way ANOVA with Sidak's multiple comparisons tests. The source is immuneACCESS, and TCRdb retained only in-frame sequences with V and J called. Part of the clones is not carried over; for the studies checked, unresolved V genes explain less than half of this, and the remainder is unexplained. D and trimming come from the DNA, and the V and J calls and clone size come from that table. This sample holds roughly 120,000 clones; approximately 83% were observed only once. The ten top clones hold roughly 3.9% of the sample.

The germline V gene sets CDR1 to SGHDN and CDR2 to FVKESK. V was cut back by 3 bases and J by 4 bases, leaving a gap of 12 bases between them. The cysteine opens and the phenylalanine closes a CDR3 of 14 amino acids. Only the CDR3 part of the read is kept: 42 bases, read in frame from the first base. The receptor chain draws on TRBV14 and TRBJ1-1; the D gene lacks a confident call. The sequences come from peripheral blood, collected on day 0 of MenACWY control vaccination. The sequence derives from an adult in good health. In nucleotide form, the sequence is TGTGCCAGCAGCCACGACCGCCGGGTCACTGAAGCTTTCTTT. This codes for CASSHDRRVTEAFF.